Shown below are 14 T cell receptor beta chains from a single sample sequenced in a study of cytomegalovirus exposure and HLA in healthy donors. The PCR contained 60 Vbeta and 13 Jbeta primers. Produced via immunoSEQ multiplex PCR; TCRdb's table is partial and in-frame only. Among 63,000 or so clones listed, roughly four fifths were seen once. Material: PBMCs. Receptor source: a woman under 40 in good health and CMV-seropositive.

The V gene is TRBV29-1, the J gene TRBJ2-5; TRBD2 might be the D (5 bases). The germline V gene encodes CDR1 SQVTM and CDR2 ANQGSEA. The V gene lost 4 bases and the J gene lost 5 bases, with 11 bases spanning the gap. This CDR3 is 12 amino acids long. The CDR3 DNA reads as TGCAGCGTTGGAGGGTTCGGGGAGACCCAGTACTTC. Encoded protein: CSVGGFGETQYF.

The V call is TRBV5-4, the J call TRBJ1-4; 7 bases map to TRBD1. CDR1 SGHNT and CDR2 YYREEE come from the germline V gene (reference sequence). Unmatched junction bases numbered 5, after V lost 1 base and J lost 8 bases. The CDR3 spans 14 residues. CDR3: CASSLTGEREKLFF. CDR3 DNA sequence: TGTGCCAGCAGCTTGACAGGGGAACGGGAAAAACTGTTTTTT.

The rearrangement links TRBV25-1 to TRBJ1-5; D remains ambiguous. The V and J ends lost 6 bases and 4 bases respectively, with 13 bases between them. This CDR3 spans 14 amino acids. Germline CDR1 is MGHDK and CDR2 is SYGVNS. Here the CDR3 DNA reads TGTGCCAGCAGCCTATACAGCACGAATCAGCCCCAGCATTTT. As protein: CASSLYSTNQPQHF.

The chain has TRBV28 and TRBJ1-5, with 8 bases identical to TRBD1. Looked up from germline, CDR1 is MDHEN and CDR2 is SYDVKM. After removal of 3 bases from V and 2 bases from J, the junction contained 9 bases not matched to a gene. The CDR3 sequence is 17 residues long. The CDR3 sequence: CASSFSQGARGNQPQHF. In nucleotides, the CDR3 is TGTGCCAGCAGTTTTAGTCAGGGGGCTAGGGGCAATCAGCCCCAGCATTTT. Complete variable domain (other parts from reference TRBV28 and TRBJ1-5): DVKVTQSSRYLVKRTGEKVFLECVQDMDHENMFWYRQDPGLGLRLIYFSYDVKMKEKGDIPEGYSVSREKKERFSLILESASTNQTSMYLCASSFSQGARGNQPQHFGDGTRLSIL.

V and J are TRBV9 and TRBJ2-3, with D possibly being TRBD2 (7 bases). V was cut by 0 bases and J by 7 bases, with 15 bases left in between. Germline CDR1 reads SGDLS; CDR2 reads YYNGEE. This CDR3 has 15 residues. As DNA, the CDR3 is TGTGCCAGCAGCGTAGAGGGGGGGACGGGGTATACGCAGTATTTT. This sequence encodes CASSVEGGTGYTQYF.

The rearrangement uses TRBV7-6 and TRBJ1-5; TRBD1 aligns across 7 bases. The CDR3 has 15 amino acids. V lost 5 bases, J lost 4 bases, and 8 bases stayed unmatched. Germline CDR1 and CDR2: SGHVS and FNYEAQ. The CDR3 loop is CASSPGKQGNQPQHF. In DNA form, the CDR3 reads TGTGCCAGCAGCCCGGGTAAACAGGGGAATCAGCCCCAGCATTTT. Using reference TRBV7-6 and TRBJ1-5 for the parts outside the CDR3, the full variable domain is GAGVSQSPRYKVTKRGQDVALRCDPISGHVSLYWYRQALGQGPEFLTYFNYEAQQDKSGLPNDRFSAERPEGSISTLTIQRTEQRDSAMYRCASSPGKQGNQPQHFGDGTRLSIL.

DNA of the CDR3: TGTGCCAGCAAGGCAGGTTCGAACACCGGGGAGCTGTTTTTT. This translates into CASKAGSNTGELFF. The V gene is TRBV28, the J gene TRBJ2-2; D call uncertain. This CDR3 is 14 amino acids long. V shed 7 bases and J shed 0 bases, with 9 bases lying between them. Germline V lookup: CDR1 MDHEN, CDR2 SYDVKM.

This clone showed up just a few times. V gene TRBV2 combines with J gene TRBJ1-1; D is ambiguous. The CDR3 covers 13 residues. The germline gives CDR1 SNHLY, CDR2 FYNNEI. Trimming pared 6 bases from V and 4 bases from J, leaving 12 bases between. The CDR3 sequence is CASSWEEGTEAFF. The DNA of the CDR3 is TGTGCCAGCAGCTGGGAGGAGGGCACTGAAGCTTTCTTT.

The genes are TRBV7-8 and TRBJ1-2; 7 bases match TRBD1. There are 14 residues in the CDR3. Germline V gene sequence: CDR1 SGHVS, CDR2 FQNEAQ. Germline trimming cut 4 bases from V and 1 base from J; bases unmatched to any gene: 3. The CDR3 region has the DNA TGTGCCAGCAGCTCCGGGACAGTTAACTATGGCTACACCTTC. It is translated as CASSSGTVNYGYTF. The whole variable domain, filled in from reference TRBV7-8 and TRBJ1-2, reads GAGVSQSPRYKVAKRGQDVALRCDPISGHVSLFWYQQALGQGPEFLTYFQNEAQLDKSGLPSDRFFAERPEGSVSTLKIQRTQQEDSAVYLCASSSGTVNYGYTFGSGTRLTVV.

The V gene is TRBV27, the J gene TRBJ2-7; D perhaps matches TRBD2 (5 bases). Germline CDR1 MNHEY, CDR2 SMNVEV (reference sequence). This CDR3 has 14 amino acids. V was clipped by 5 bases and J by 2 bases, with 13 bases between them. CDR3 region: CASSPFLSAYEQYF. CDR3 DNA: TGTGCCAGCAGTCCGTTCCTTAGCGCCTACGAGCAGTACTTC.

V usage is TRBV2 and J usage is TRBJ1-5, with D tentatively TRBD1 (6 bases). V was clipped by 6 bases and J by 0 bases, with 9 bases between them. Germline V gene data show CDR1 as SNHLY and CDR2 as FYNNEI. This CDR3 is built from 14 residues. CDR3: CASSGTISNQPQHF. The CDR3 coding sequence is TGTGCCAGCAGCGGGACAATTAGCAATCAGCCCCAGCATTTT.

This clone was picked up a small number of times. The CDR3 nucleotides read TGTGCCAGCAGTTTAGAGAGGGGGCGTGAGGATACGCAGTATTTT. As protein: CASSLERGREDTQYF. The chain recombines TRBV28 with TRBJ2-3; 7 bases align to TRBD1. The CDR3 spans 15 residues. With 2 bases clipped from V and 6 bases from J, the junction kept 8 bases outside the gene matches. Germline loops: CDR1 MDHEN, CDR2 SYDVKM.

This chain uses TRBV29-1 with TRBJ1-1; 12 bases agree with TRBD1. Germline CDR1 SQVTM, CDR2 ANQGSEA. This CDR3 is 14 amino acids long. The V segment lost 6 bases and the J segment 3 bases; nucleotides outside the gene matches: 5. The CDR3: CSVRGTGGDTEAFF. As DNA, the CDR3 is TGCAGCGTGAGGGGGACAGGGGGCGACACTGAAGCTTTCTTT.

The rearrangement links TRBV6-4 to TRBJ1-2; D is uncertain. Germline CDR1 is MRHNA and CDR2 is SNTAGT. This CDR3 contains 14 residues. Deletions cut 7 bases from V and 2 bases from J, with 14 bases between. The DNA of the CDR3 is TGTGCCAGCAAACCGTCTGAGGCCAACTATGGCTACACCTTC. Its translation is CASKPSEANYGYTF.